Listed below are T cell receptor beta chains from one sample, sequenced in a study of T-cell reconstitution after alpha-beta-depleted transplantation in children. One entry per CDR3 protein results from TCRdb running MiXCR on the PCR reads. The data contain approximately 500,000 distinct CDR3 sequences, 10% of them singletons. The sample consisted of PBMCs, taken before TCRalphabeta/CD19-depleted stem cell transplant. The receptors were sampled from a child aged 2-15 years with inherited bone marrow failure, due to receive a stem cell transplant. Each CDR3 is given with its conserved first and last residue. D genes are given only for firm matches. Part of the rows lack a size; the others show once, few, many or a class for expanded clones.

clone_size: few
d_call: NA
j_call: TRBJ2-1
v_call: TRBV20-1
cdr3_nt: TGCAGTGCTGGGCGGTCGCCGAATGAGCAGTTCTTC
cdr3_aa: CSAGRSPNEQFF

clone_size: many
d_call: NA
j_call: TRBJ2-1
v_call: TRBV27
cdr3_nt: TGTGCCAGCAGCTTTTTAGGTCGAGATGAGCAGTTCTTC
cdr3_aa: CASSFLGRDEQFF

clone_size: few
d_call: NA
j_call: TRBJ1-2
v_call: TRBV7-2
cdr3_nt: TGTGCCAGCACCGATAGTGCCCCGGACAGTGTTATCTATGGCTACACCTTC
cdr3_aa: CASTDSAPDSVIYGYTF

clone_size: NA
d_call: NA
j_call: TRBJ1-2
v_call: TRBV7-6
cdr3_nt: TGTGCCAGCAGCTTAGCAAGCGGCCGTGGCTCTGGCTACACCTTC
cdr3_aa: CASSLASGRGSGYTF

clone_size: many
d_call: TRBD1
j_call: TRBJ1-1
v_call: TRBV29-1
cdr3_nt: TGCAGCGTTGAACCGGGACAGGGAATGTTGAACACTGAAGCTTTCTTT
cdr3_aa: CSVEPGQGMLNTEAFF

clone_size: NA
d_call: NA
j_call: TRBJ1-2
v_call: TRBV29-1
cdr3_nt: TGCAGCGTAGGGTTCGACTATGGCTACACCTTC
cdr3_aa: CSVGFDYGYTF

clone_size: many
d_call: NA
j_call: TRBJ2-1
v_call: TRBV5-1
cdr3_nt: TGCGCCAGCAGCTTGGACCCAGCTGGGCCCTACAATGAGCAGTTCTTC
cdr3_aa: CASSLDPAGPYNEQFF

clone_size: many
d_call: TRBD1
j_call: TRBJ2-7
v_call: TRBV10-3
cdr3_nt: TGTGCCATCAGTGAGTTAAGGACAGGGGGCTACGAGCAGTACTTC
cdr3_aa: CAISELRTGGYEQYF

clone_size: NA
d_call: TRBD1
j_call: TRBJ1-5
v_call: TRBV12-3/TRBV12-4
cdr3_nt: TGTGCCAGCAGTTTAGGGACAGGGGTAATTCAGCCCCAGCATTTT
cdr3_aa: CASSLGTGVIQPQHF

clone_size: many
d_call: NA
j_call: TRBJ2-1
v_call: TRBV10-3
cdr3_nt: TGTGCCATCAGTGAGCCCCAGGGGGGTAACAATGAGCAGTTCTTC
cdr3_aa: CAISEPQGGNNEQFF

clone_size: many
d_call: NA
j_call: TRBJ1-6
v_call: TRBV27
cdr3_nt: TGTGCCAGCAGTTTACAGGCTAGCACCTATAATTCACCCCTCCACTTT
cdr3_aa: CASSLQASTYNSPLHF

clone_size: NA
d_call: NA
j_call: TRBJ2-3
v_call: TRBV5-1
cdr3_nt: TGCGCCAGCAGCCTGCGGAGTCCCCCCACAGATACGCAGTATTTT
cdr3_aa: CASSLRSPPTDTQYF

clone_size: many
d_call: TRBD2
j_call: TRBJ2-3
v_call: TRBV20-1
cdr3_nt: TGCAGTGCTAGAGATCGACTAGCGGCGAGCGATACGCAGTATTTT
cdr3_aa: CSARDRLAASDTQYF

clone_size: many
d_call: TRBD1
j_call: TRBJ2-2
v_call: TRBV10-1
cdr3_nt: TGCGCCAGCAGCGGACCAAGGACAGGGGGCAACGGGGAGCTGTTTTTT
cdr3_aa: CASSGPRTGGNGELFF

clone_size: few
d_call: NA
j_call: TRBJ2-6
v_call: TRBV7-2
cdr3_nt: TGTGCCGATACAGGGACCCCCAGCTCTGGGGCCAACGTCCTGACTTTC
cdr3_aa: CADTGTPSSGANVLTF

clone_size: NA
d_call: NA
j_call: TRBJ2-7
v_call: TRBV21-1
cdr3_nt: TGTGCCAGCAGCAAAAGGGGGACTCGTGAGCAGTACTTC
cdr3_aa: CASSKRGTREQYF

clone_size: many
d_call: NA
j_call: TRBJ2-5
v_call: TRBV12-3/TRBV12-4
cdr3_nt: TGTGCCAGCACTTGGCTAGCGACGGGAGAGACCCAGTACTTC
cdr3_aa: CASTWLATGETQYF

clone_size: NA
d_call: NA
j_call: TRBJ1-2
v_call: TRBV6-2/TRBV6-3
cdr3_nt: TGTGCCAGCAACCGGGGGGGGACGGCCTATGGCTACACCTTC
cdr3_aa: CASNRGGTAYGYTF

clone_size: NA
d_call: NA
j_call: TRBJ1-2
v_call: TRBV5-5
cdr3_nt: TGTGCCAGCAGCTTGGGACAGATTAACTATGGCTACACCTTC
cdr3_aa: CASSLGQINYGYTF

clone_size: many
d_call: NA
j_call: TRBJ2-7
v_call: TRBV3-1
cdr3_nt: TGTGCCAGCAGCCACCTTGGGGGCCGCTCCTACGAGCAGTACTTC
cdr3_aa: CASSHLGGRSYEQYF

clone_size: many
d_call: NA
j_call: TRBJ1-4
v_call: TRBV10-3
cdr3_nt: TGTGCCATCAGTGATACAGGAAGGATTGAAAAACTGTTTTTT
cdr3_aa: CAISDTGRIEKLFF

clone_size: many
d_call: NA
j_call: TRBJ1-1
v_call: TRBV5-6
cdr3_nt: TGTGCCAGCAGCCTCCGGAAACAGGGCCTCACTGAAGCTTTCTTT
cdr3_aa: CASSLRKQGLTEAFF

clone_size: many
d_call: NA
j_call: TRBJ2-3
v_call: TRBV5-1
cdr3_nt: TGCGCCAGCAGCTTGTACGGGACCGTCCCAGATACGCAGTATTTT
cdr3_aa: CASSLYGTVPDTQYF

clone_size: many
d_call: NA
j_call: TRBJ2-4
v_call: TRBV10-3
cdr3_nt: TGTGCCATCAGTCTAGGGACCAAAAACATTCAGTACTTC
cdr3_aa: CAISLGTKNIQYF

clone_size: many
d_call: NA
j_call: TRBJ1-4
v_call: TRBV20-1
cdr3_nt: TGCAGTGCTAGAGATCGAACAACTAATGAAAAACTGTTTTTT
cdr3_aa: CSARDRTTNEKLFF

clone_size: NA
d_call: TRBD2
j_call: TRBJ2-1
v_call: TRBV20-1
cdr3_nt: TGCTGTGCTAGAATCCCCGTCCTAGCGGGAAGGTACAATGAGCAGTTCTTC
cdr3_aa: CCARIPVLAGRYNEQFF

clone_size: few
d_call: TRBD2
j_call: TRBJ2-5
v_call: TRBV4-3
cdr3_nt: TGCGCCAGCAGCCAGAATCTAGCGGTCCAAGAGACCCAGTACTTC
cdr3_aa: CASSQNLAVQETQYF

clone_size: many
d_call: TRBD1
j_call: TRBJ1-2
v_call: TRBV7-2
cdr3_nt: TGTGCCAGCAGCATACCGGGACAGGGGAACTATGGCTACACCTTC
cdr3_aa: CASSIPGQGNYGYTF

clone_size: few
d_call: NA
j_call: TRBJ2-3
v_call: TRBV4-2
cdr3_nt: TGTGCCAGCAGCCAAGATCACAGCCACACAGATACGCAGTATTTT
cdr3_aa: CASSQDHSHTDTQYF

clone_size: NA
d_call: NA
j_call: TRBJ2-7
v_call: TRBV6-2/TRBV6-3
cdr3_nt: TGTGCCAGCAGACACGCAGCCTACGAGCAGTACTTC
cdr3_aa: CASRHAAYEQYF

clone_size: NA
d_call: TRBD2
j_call: TRBJ2-1
v_call: TRBV20-1
cdr3_nt: TGCAGTGCTAATGCCGGGGGTAGCGGGAGGGGAGGCAATGAGCAGTTCTTC
cdr3_aa: CSANAGGSGRGGNEQFF

clone_size: few
d_call: TRBD1
j_call: TRBJ2-1
v_call: TRBV28
cdr3_nt: TGTGCCAGTCAACCCGCGGGACAGGGCTACAATGAGCAGTTCTTC
cdr3_aa: CASQPAGQGYNEQFF

clone_size: many
d_call: NA
j_call: TRBJ2-7
v_call: TRBV18
cdr3_nt: TGTGCCAGCTCACCACTCAGTGGTAGCGGCTACGAGCAGTACTTC
cdr3_aa: CASSPLSGSGYEQYF

clone_size: NA
d_call: TRBD2
j_call: TRBJ2-1
v_call: TRBV6-2/TRBV6-3
cdr3_nt: TGTGCCAGCAGTTTCCTTGCTAGCGGGGGTTCCTACAATGAGCAGTTCTTC
cdr3_aa: CASSFLASGGSYNEQFF

clone_size: many
d_call: NA
j_call: TRBJ2-7
v_call: TRBV7-2
cdr3_nt: TGTGCCAGCAGCTTTGAGCGTACGATGTACGAGCAGTACTTC
cdr3_aa: CASSFERTMYEQYF

clone_size: many
d_call: NA
j_call: TRBJ2-3
v_call: TRBV12-3/TRBV12-4
cdr3_nt: TGTGCCAGCAGTTTCGTCTTCGTCGGAGGCACAGATACGCAGTATTTT
cdr3_aa: CASSFVFVGGTDTQYF

clone_size: many
d_call: TRBD2
j_call: TRBJ2-3
v_call: TRBV4-2
cdr3_nt: TGTGCCAGCAGCCAAGGACTAGCGGGAGGAGATACGCAGTATTTT
cdr3_aa: CASSQGLAGGDTQYF

clone_size: many
d_call: NA
j_call: TRBJ1-4
v_call: TRBV12-3/TRBV12-4
cdr3_nt: TGTGCCAGCAGTTTCCCGCTGGGAAAACTGTTTTTT
cdr3_aa: CASSFPLGKLFF

clone_size: NA
d_call: NA
j_call: TRBJ2-1
v_call: TRBV24-1
cdr3_nt: TGTGCCACCAGTGATTTGTCCGGGGGTGGGGGAGGGCCCGGACAGTTGTCCTACAATGAGCAGTTCTTC
cdr3_aa: CATSDLSGGGGGPGQLSYNEQFF

clone_size: NA
d_call: TRBD1
j_call: TRBJ2-2
v_call: TRBV7-9
cdr3_nt: TGTGCCAGCAGTTACCGGGACAGGAACACCGGGGAGCTGTTTTTT
cdr3_aa: CASSYRDRNTGELFF

clone_size: many
d_call: NA
j_call: TRBJ1-2
v_call: TRBV10-1
cdr3_nt: TGCGCCAGCAGTGAGCGGGTCGGAAGCCCTTATGGCTACACCTTC
cdr3_aa: CASSERVGSPYGYTF

clone_size: many
d_call: TRBD1
j_call: TRBJ1-5
v_call: TRBV5-1
cdr3_nt: TGCGCCAGCAGCTTGGGTCCCGCAGGGGGTGATCAGCCCCAGCATTTT
cdr3_aa: CASSLGPAGGDQPQHF

clone_size: few
d_call: NA
j_call: TRBJ1-2
v_call: TRBV13
cdr3_nt: TGTGCCAGCAGCTTAGGGGGGTCGGGACTAAACTATGGCTACACCTTC
cdr3_aa: CASSLGGSGLNYGYTF

clone_size: many
d_call: NA
j_call: TRBJ2-7
v_call: TRBV3-1
cdr3_nt: TGTGCCAGCAGCCACAGGGCGCAGACCTACGAGCAGTACTTC
cdr3_aa: CASSHRAQTYEQYF

clone_size: NA
d_call: NA
j_call: TRBJ2-7
v_call: TRBV4-2
cdr3_nt: TGTGCCAGCAGCCAAGTCGGGCTAGCTACCTACGAGCAGTACTTC
cdr3_aa: CASSQVGLATYEQYF

clone_size: many
d_call: NA
j_call: TRBJ1-1
v_call: TRBV5-6
cdr3_nt: TGTGCCAGCAGCTTCCCCCAGGGGTGGTCCACTGAAGCTTTCTTT
cdr3_aa: CASSFPQGWSTEAFF

clone_size: many
d_call: NA
j_call: TRBJ2-4
v_call: TRBV20-1
cdr3_nt: TGCAGTGCGGGGGATAACATTCAGTACTTC
cdr3_aa: CSAGDNIQYF

clone_size: many
d_call: NA
j_call: TRBJ1-1
v_call: TRBV6-5
cdr3_nt: TGTGCCAGTCGGTTTTCAGGGCACAGCGCTACCGAAGCTTTCTTT
cdr3_aa: CASRFSGHSATEAFF

clone_size: many
d_call: NA
j_call: TRBJ2-7
v_call: TRBV4-2
cdr3_nt: TGTGCCAGCAGCCCCTTTACGATTGCTAGCGAGTCCTACGAGCAGTACTTC
cdr3_aa: CASSPFTIASESYEQYF

clone_size: many
d_call: NA
j_call: TRBJ2-7
v_call: TRBV5-1
cdr3_nt: TGCGCCAGCGGATTGGACGGCTCCTACGAGCAGTACTTC
cdr3_aa: CASGLDGSYEQYF

clone_size: NA
d_call: NA
j_call: TRBJ2-7
v_call: TRBV12-3/TRBV12-4
cdr3_nt: TGTGCCAGCAGTCCTCCGAGCCCAGGCCCCCGCTTCGTCTACGAGCAGTACTTC
cdr3_aa: CASSPPSPGPRFVYEQYF

clone_size: many
d_call: TRBD2
j_call: TRBJ2-1
v_call: TRBV5-1
cdr3_nt: TGCGCCAGCAGCTTGGGGGCTAGCGGGAGGGCCGCCTCCTACAATGAGCAGTTCTTC
cdr3_aa: CASSLGASGRAASYNEQFF

clone_size: many
d_call: TRBD2
j_call: TRBJ2-1
v_call: TRBV6-1
cdr3_nt: TGTGCCAGCAGTGAAATCGCTGCCCTTAGCGGGAGGTTCCACAATGAGCAGTTCTTC
cdr3_aa: CASSEIAALSGRFHNEQFF